The rows below give T cell receptor beta chains drawn from one sample of a study of T cells in Graves' hyperthyroidism and ophthalmopathy. Each CDR3 protein is one row after TCRdb ran MiXCR on the multiplex PCR reads. The sample yields more than 350,000 distinct CDR3 sequences, under 15% seen once. Sequencing input: blood. The receptors shown here come from a woman in her twenties or thirties with Graves' hyperthyroidism. CDR3s include the opening cysteine and the closing phenylalanine or tryptophan. Each record gives: D gene, clone size, V gene, J gene, CDR3 protein, CDR3 DNA. D genes are given only for firm matches. A clone size is listed for some rows: how often the clone was seen (once, few, many), or a class if it is expanded.

-,many,TRBV6-1,TRBJ2-7,CASLPPLGGRLSYEQYF,TGTGCCAGCCTACCCCCCCTTGGAGGGAGGCTCTCCTACGAGCAGTACTTC
TRBD2,-,TRBV5-6,TRBJ2-1,CASSVLAVQFF,TGTGCCAGCAGCGTCCTAGCGGTGCAGTTCTTC
TRBD1,few,TRBV5-4,TRBJ1-2,CASSLVDRGFSGYTF,TGTGCCAGCAGCTTGGTGGACAGGGGCTTCTCTGGCTACACCTTC
TRBD2,many,TRBV18,TRBJ2-3,CASSPLLAGVGDTQYF,TGTGCCAGCTCACCACTCCTAGCGGGAGTCGGCGATACGCAGTATTTT
TRBD1,many,TRBV9,TRBJ2-5,CASSVEGTGDETQYF,TGTGCCAGCAGCGTAGAGGGGACAGGGGACGAGACCCAGTACTTC
-,many,TRBV30,TRBJ1-5,CAWSVITSAQHF,TGTGCCTGGAGTGTTATTACCTCGGCCCAGCATTTT
TRBD1,many,TRBV12-3/TRBV12-4,TRBJ1-2,CASSRDRGIYGYTF,TGTGCCAGCAGTCGTGACAGGGGAATCTATGGCTACACCTTC
-,few,TRBV7-9,TRBJ2-2,CARGSGPEKEELFF,TGTGCCAGGGGGTCGGGACCCGAAAAAGAGGAGCTGTTTTTT
TRBD2,few,TRBV5-1,TRBJ2-1,CASSFYTGLADNEQFF,TGCGCCAGCAGCTTTTACACAGGACTAGCGGACAATGAGCAGTTCTTC
TRBD1,few,TRBV20-1,TRBJ1-4,CSARGTGGANEKLFF,TGCAGTGCTAGAGGGACAGGCGGTGCTAATGAAAAACTGTTTTTT
-,many,TRBV12-3/TRBV12-4,TRBJ1-5,CASSQSQYQPQHF,TGTGCCAGCAGCCAATCCCAGTATCAGCCCCAGCATTTT
-,many,TRBV28,TRBJ1-1,CASTRAGVFTEAFF,TGTGCCAGCACAAGGGCAGGGGTATTCACTGAAGCTTTCTTT
-,-,TRBV4-1,TRBJ1-5,CASRQVGSGNQPQHF,TGCGCCAGCAGGCAGGTAGGATCCGGCAATCAGCCCCAGCATTTT
-,-,TRBV9,TRBJ2-3,CASSVGGSSSDTQYF,TGTGCCAGCAGCGTAGGAGGGAGTTCGTCAGATACGCAGTATTTT
-,-,TRBV19,TRBJ2-7,CASSTIGAYEQYF,TGTGCCAGTAGTACCATCGGAGCCTACGAGCAGTACTTC
TRBD2,-,TRBV28,TRBJ2-7,CASSPIKLAGGSYEQYF,TGTGCCAGCAGTCCCATAAAACTAGCGGGGGGATCCTACGAGCAGTACTTC
TRBD2,many,TRBV20-1,TRBJ2-3,CSARDTSGSYDTQYF,TGCAGTGCTAGAGATACTAGCGGGAGTTATGATACGCAGTATTTT
-,many,TRBV12-3/TRBV12-4,TRBJ1-5,CASSLRSGSNQPQHF,TGTGCCAGCAGTTTAAGGTCCGGGAGCAATCAGCCCCAGCATTTT
-,-,TRBV14,TRBJ2-1,CASSRGLFNEQFF,TGTGCCAGCAGTCGGGGACTGTTCAATGAGCAGTTCTTC
TRBD1,few,TRBV5-1,TRBJ1-3,CASSSQGAIGNTIYF,TGCGCCAGCAGCTCCCAGGGGGCGATAGGAAACACCATATATTTT
-,few,TRBV6-1,TRBJ2-3,CASSEGGQGPDTQYF,TGTGCCAGCAGTGAAGGTGGCCAGGGGCCAGATACGCAGTATTTT
TRBD2,-,TRBV7-2,TRBJ2-3,CASSLVPLAGLGGGQDTQYF,TGTGCCAGCAGCTTAGTACCCCTAGCGGGATTGGGTGGGGGGCAGGATACGCAGTATTTT
-,many,TRBV7-2,TRBJ2-7,CASSLAKGRPNTYEQYF,TGTGCCAGCAGCTTAGCAAAAGGTAGACCCAACACCTACGAGCAGTACTTC
-,many,TRBV29-1,TRBJ2-3,CSVSERLVDRTDTQYF,TGCAGCGTTTCAGAACGACTAGTCGACCGCACAGATACGCAGTATTTT
TRBD2,-,TRBV15,TRBJ2-1,CATSRDPDRLAGGPEQFF,TGTGCCACCAGCAGAGACCCAGACCGACTAGCGGGAGGACCAGAGCAGTTCTTC
TRBD1,few,TRBV30,TRBJ1-6,CAWRGQGKAPLHF,TGTGCCTGGAGGGGACAGGGGAAGGCACCCCTCCACTTT
TRBD2,few,TRBV19,TRBJ2-1,CASSTPTSGRTNEQFF,TGTGCCAGTAGTACACCGACTAGCGGGAGGACGAATGAGCAGTTCTTC
TRBD2,many,TRBV12-3/TRBV12-4,TRBJ2-3,CASSFSRLAGPDTQYF,TGTGCCAGCAGTTTCAGCCGACTAGCGGGACCAGATACGCAGTATTTT
-,few,TRBV4-1,TRBJ1-1,CASSQPEVQGWFTEAFF,TGCGCCAGCAGCCAACCGGAGGTCCAGGGTTGGTTTACTGAAGCTTTCTTT
TRBD1,-,TRBV19,TRBJ1-5,CASTQGAGQPQHF,TGTGCCAGTACTCAGGGGGCAGGACAGCCCCAGCATTTT
TRBD2,few,TRBV15,TRBJ2-7,CATSTEAGGYYEQYF,TGTGCCACCAGCACTGAAGCGGGAGGTTACTACGAGCAGTACTTC
-,-,TRBV24-1,TRBJ2-3,CATSDRKTRTDTQYF,TGTGCCACCAGTGACCGAAAAACGCGCACAGATACGCAGTATTTT
TRBD2,few,TRBV20-1,TRBJ2-1,CSAQREDYNEQFF,TGCAGTGCTCAGCGGGAGGACTACAATGAGCAGTTCTTC
-,-,TRBV30,TRBJ2-5,CAWSVHRSRETQYF,TGTGCCTGGAGTGTACACAGGTCACGGGAGACCCAGTACTTC
TRBD1,-,TRBV6-5,TRBJ1-2,CASSSQDRGNGYTF,TGTGCCAGCAGTTCCCAGGACAGGGGTAATGGCTACACCTTC
TRBD1,-,TRBV20-1,TRBJ2-2,CSATTGGNGELFF,TGCAGTGCTACCACAGGGGGCAACGGGGAGCTGTTTTTT
TRBD2,many,TRBV12-3/TRBV12-4,TRBJ2-3,CASSFRASGFGTDTQYF,TGTGCCAGCAGTTTTCGGGCTAGCGGGTTTGGCACAGATACGCAGTATTTT
-,few,TRBV20-1,TRBJ1-1,CSALHRFPSTEAFF,TGCAGTGCTTTACACAGATTCCCGAGCACTGAAGCTTTCTTT
-,-,TRBV2,TRBJ2-3,CASRVGGTQYF,TGTGCCAGCAGGGTTGGAGGTACGCAGTATTTT
TRBD1,few,TRBV20-1,TRBJ2-5,CSARGTGVETQYF,TGCAGTGCTAGAGGGACAGGGGTAGAGACCCAGTACTTC
-,many,TRBV7-9,TRBJ1-4,CASSLRQGGEKLFF,TGTGCCAGCAGCTTACGGCAGGGTGGCGAAAAACTGTTTTTT
TRBD2,many,TRBV4-2,TRBJ2-7,CASSQAQLAGGFYEQYF,TGTGCCAGCAGCCAAGCCCAACTAGCGGGAGGATTTTACGAGCAGTACTTC
-,few,TRBV7-9,TRBJ1-2,CASSLDLRGRFLYGYTF,TGTGCCAGCAGCTTAGATTTGAGGGGCCGCTTCCTCTATGGCTACACCTTC
-,few,TRBV18,TRBJ2-7,CASSPIGGASYEQYF,TGTGCCAGCTCACCAATAGGTGGGGCAAGCTACGAGCAGTACTTC
TRBD2,many,TRBV6-5,TRBJ2-1,CASSYSLARSYNEQFF,TGTGCCAGCAGTTACTCACTAGCGCGATCCTACAATGAGCAGTTCTTC
TRBD2,many,TRBV7-9,TRBJ2-3,CASSFSGSSDTQYF,TGTGCCAGCAGCTTTAGCGGGAGTTCAGATACGCAGTATTTT
-,-,TRBV24-1,TRBJ1-5,CATSGDNSWPQHF,TGTGCCACCAGCGGGGACAACTCTTGGCCCCAGCATTTT
TRBD1,many,TRBV28,TRBJ2-7,CASSFPHSLGQGSFYEQYF,TGTGCCAGCAGTTTTCCCCACTCGTTGGGACAGGGTAGTTTCTACGAGCAGTACTTC
TRBD2,many,TRBV7-2,TRBJ2-7,CASSLEREINHEQYF,TGTGCCAGCAGCTTAGAGCGGGAGATCAACCACGAGCAGTACTTC
-,-,TRBV12-3/TRBV12-4,TRBJ2-3,CASSLRQGGTDTQYF,TGTGCCAGCAGTTTAAGGCAGGGGGGGACAGATACGCAGTATTTT
-,many,TRBV20-1,TRBJ2-5,CSARKPGLQETQYF,TGCAGTGCTAGAAAGCCGGGACTTCAGGAGACCCAGTACTTC
-,many,TRBV4-1,TRBJ2-7,CASSQKEQGGSYEQYF,TGCGCCAGCAGCCAAAAGGAACAGGGTGGTAGCTACGAGCAGTACTTC
-,-,TRBV29-1,TRBJ1-2,CSVEEGYTF,TGCAGCGTTGAAGAAGGCTACACCTTC
-,-,TRBV6-5,TRBJ1-4,CASSYGEKLFF,TGTGCCAGCAGTTATGGTGAAAAACTGTTTTTT